The 18 T cell receptor beta chains in this list originate from one sample, sequenced in a study of cytomegalovirus exposure and HLA in healthy donors (dated by TCRdb to the late 2010s). Receptor amplification or capture employed the immunoSEQ multiplex PCR assay. For the multiplex PCR, a mixture combining 60 forward primers for TCR Vbeta segments and 13 reverse primers for TCR Jbeta segments was used. The table comes from immuneACCESS by way of TCRdb, which keeps in-frame sequences with V and J called. Part of the clones is missing from these tables; in studies checked, under half for an unresolved V gene and the rest for unknown reasons. In this sample's table one finds over 40,000 clones. Roughly 6.2% of the sample belongs to the ten largest clones. The sequenced material came from PBMCs. The receptor source for this set is a man aged 30-40 years in good health and CMV-seronegative.

This rearrangement joins TRBV2 to TRBJ2-4; 8 bases agree with TRBD2. Germline-derived CDR1 and CDR2 are SNHLY and FYNNEI. The junction had 15 bases not matched to a gene; V was cut back by 10 bases and J by 7 bases. This CDR3 is built from 15 residues. CDR3: CATQLVAGSGNIQYF. The CDR3 region has the DNA TGTGCCACCCAACTTGTAGCGGGGAGCGGGAACATTCAGTACTTC.

The CDR3: CASSLLSSVIPGADTQYF. CDR3 DNA sequence: TGCGCCAGCAGCTTGTTGAGTAGCGTTATACCCGGGGCAGATACGCAGTATTTT. The J gene is TRBJ2-3, the V gene TRBV5-1, with D possibly TRBD2 on 5 matching bases. The germline V gene has CDR1 SGHRS and CDR2 YFSETQ. The V end lost 1 base, the J end lost 4 bases, and 22 bases lay between the germline ends. The CDR3 loop spans 18 amino acids. Variable domain in full (rest from reference TRBV5-1 and TRBJ2-3): KAGVTQTPRYLIKTRGQQVTLSCSPISGHRSVSWYQQTPGQGLQFLFEYFSETQRNKGNFPGRFSGRQFSNSRSEMNVSTLELGDSALYLCASSLLSSVIPGADTQYFGPGTRLTVL.

V usage is TRBV7-9 and J usage is TRBJ2-2; no clear D gene. V lost 0 bases and J 8 bases, leaving 7 bases between the germline ends. Germline lookup yields CDR1 SEHNR and CDR2 FQNEAQ (reference sequence). This CDR3 is 13 amino acids long. The CDR3 DNA reads TGTGCCAGCAGCTTAGCGGGCCCAGGGGAGCTGTTTTTT. This translates into CASSLAGPGELFF.

The chain couples TRBV29-1 to TRBJ2-7, with 10 bases that match TRBD2. The CDR3 spans 13 residues. The ends lost 7 bases at V and 2 bases at J; junction bases unmatched: 5. Germline CDR1 SQVTM, CDR2 ANQGSEA. The CDR3 nucleotides read TGCAGCGCCCGAGGACTAGCGGCCTACGAGCAGTACTTC. Translated, it gives CSARGLAAYEQYF.

This chain uses TRBV7-2 with TRBJ1-1; D uncertain. V dropped 4 bases and J dropped 1 base, with 10 bases sitting between them. CDR1 is SGHTA, CDR2 FQGNSA, per germline. This CDR3 has 14 amino acids. CDR3 loop: CASSSIVPNTEAFF. In nucleotides, the CDR3 is TGTGCCAGCAGCTCAATAGTACCGAACACTGAAGCTTTCTTT. The full variable domain, completed using reference TRBV7-2 and TRBJ1-1, is GAGVSQSPSNKVTEKGKDVELRCDPISGHTALYWYRQSLGQGLEFLIYFQGNSAPDKSGLPSDRFSAERTGGSVSTLTIQRTQQEDSAVYLCASSSIVPNTEAFFGQGTRLTVV.

This rearrangement joins TRBV7-8 to TRBJ2-1; TRBD2 agrees at 12 bases. The germline V gene encodes CDR1 SGHVS and CDR2 FQNEAQ. V shed 4 bases and J 6 bases; nucleotides not matched to a gene: 4. The CDR3 has 15 residues. The CDR3 DNA reads as TGTGCCAGCAGCTCACTAGCGGGGGGACCCAATGAGCAGTTCTTC. This codes for CASSSLAGGPNEQFF.

This chain joins TRBV7-2 and TRBJ1-4, with D perhaps matching TRBD1 (5 bases). The CDR3 spans 14 residues. Germline assignment: CDR1 SGHTA and CDR2 FQGNSA. Between the trimmed V and J ends, which lost 3 bases and 7 bases, there was a span of 12 bases. The CDR3 DNA sequence: TGTGCCAGCAGCTTCAGGGCGCTGAGTGAAAAACTGTTTTTT. It is translated as CASSFRALSEKLFF.

The chain carries TRBV4-3 and TRBJ1-6; D not certain. V shed 0 bases and J shed 13 bases, with 10 bases lying between them. In germline, CDR1 is LGHNA, CDR2 YSLEER. The CDR3 sequence is 13 residues long. CDR3 region: CASSQDLRRPLHF. The CDR3 nucleotides are TGCGCCAGCAGCCAAGATTTGCGGCGGCCCCTCCACTTT.

The rearrangement links TRBV10-2 to TRBJ2-7; 10 bases are a match to TRBD2. There are 16 residues in the CDR3. Trimming cost V 4 bases and J 0 bases; bases outside gene matches: 6. Germline CDR1 WSHSY, CDR2 SAAADI. The CDR3 is CASSVVAGGPSYEQYF. CDR3 nucleotide sequence: TGCGCCAGCAGTGTCGTAGCGGGAGGTCCCTCCTACGAGCAGTACTTC.

The J gene is TRBJ1-1, the V gene TRBV6-5, with a weak D call TRBD1 (5 bases). CDR3 length equals 14 residues. Trimming took 2 bases from V and 3 from J, leaving 10 bases between them. CDR1 and CDR2 from the germline V gene are MNHEY and SVGAGI. Written as DNA, the CDR3 is TGTGCCAGCAGTTACCAATGGGGGGACACTGAAGCTTTCTTT. This gives the protein CASSYQWGDTEAFF.

The V and J genes are TRBV7-2 and TRBJ2-1; 8 bases agree with TRBD1. Germline V gene sequence: CDR1 SGHTA, CDR2 FQGNSA. V dropped 4 bases and J dropped 9; count of bases not matched to a gene: 8. This CDR3 spans 14 amino acids. CDR3: CASSSTTGQGEQFF. The CDR3 nucleotides are TGTGCCAGCAGCTCTACGACAGGACAGGGTGAGCAGTTCTTC.

J is TRBJ1-5 and V is TRBV30, with 7 bases lining up with TRBD1. V gave up 8 bases and J gave up 0 bases; unmatched junction bases: 10. Per germline, CDR1 GTSNPN and CDR2 SVGIG (reference sequence). The CDR3 has 15 amino acids. The DNA for the CDR3 is TGTGCCGGGTCTTCGGGGGACAGTAGCAATCAGCCCCAGCATTTT. The encoded protein is CAGSSGDSSNQPQHF.

The J gene is TRBJ2-1, the V gene TRBV10-3; D possibly corresponds to TRBD2 (7 bases). This CDR3 is 17 amino acids long. The V end lost 5 bases, the J end lost 6 bases, and 23 bases lay between the germline ends. From germline, CDR1 is ENHRY and CDR2 SYGVKD. CDR3 nucleotides: TGTGCCATCAGTCCCCAGGGGAGCGGGGAGTGGGGCAATGAGCAGTTCTTC. Protein sequence: CAISPQGSGEWGNEQFF.

This chain uses TRBV6-1 with TRBJ2-4; possible D gene TRBD1, 5 bases. Trimming left V 2 bases short and J 8 bases short, with 13 bases between. The length of the CDR3 is 14 residues. The germline V gene has CDR1 MNHNS and CDR2 SASEGT. The CDR3 sequence is CASSEHSSRDIQYF. The CDR3 nucleotides read TGTGCCAGCAGTGAACATAGCTCCAGGGACATTCAGTACTTC.

The V gene is TRBV18, the J gene TRBJ1-2; TRBD1 matches 7 bases. Germline-derived CDR1 and CDR2 are KGHSH and LQKENI. The CDR3 spans 14 residues. V trimming: 0 bases; J trimming: 4 bases; junction bases outside the gene matches: 2. The CDR3 DNA follows: TGTGCCAGCTCACCACCACAGGGGACCTATGGCTACACCTTC. It yields the protein CASSPPQGTYGYTF.

Remarks on this clone: The junction departs from germline at one end; a sequencing error may be responsible. This specimen includes other DNA sequences encoding the same CDR3. This chain links TRBV27 with TRBJ1-6; 7 bases match TRBD1. CDR1 and CDR2 from the germline V gene are MNHEY and SMNVEV (reference sequence). The CDR3 extends over 15 amino acids. The chain's CDR3 is CASSWDSVYNSPLHF. The CDR3 nucleotides are TGTGCCAGCAGTTGGGACAGTGTTTATAATTCACCCCTACACTTT.

The gene calls are TRBV11-2 and TRBJ2-1; 10 bases line up with TRBD2. The V gene end was trimmed by 0 bases and the J gene end by 9 bases; junction bases not matched to a gene: 8. Germline CDR1 and CDR2: SGHAT and FQNNGV. This CDR3 has 16 amino acids. CDR3 region: CASSLEWASGSGEQFF. The CDR3 nucleotides read TGTGCCAGCAGCTTAGAGTGGGCTAGCGGGAGTGGTGAGCAGTTCTTC.

The rearrangement uses TRBV2 and TRBJ1-1, with D hard to call. Between the trimmed V and J ends, which lost 1 base and 4 bases, there was a span of 7 bases. The CDR3 runs 13 residues. CDR1 and CDR2 from the germline V gene are SNHLY and FYNNEI. The CDR3 region is CASSEGTLTEAFF. For the CDR3, the DNA is TGTGCCAGCAGTGAAGGGACTCTCACTGAAGCTTTCTTT. Full variable domain (rest looked up from reference TRBV2 and TRBJ1-1): EPEVTQTPSHQVTQMGQEVILRCVPISNHLYFYWYRQILGQKVEFLVSFYNNEISEKSEIFDDQFSVERPDGSNFTLKIRSTKLEDSAMYFCASSEGTLTEAFFGQGTRLTVV.